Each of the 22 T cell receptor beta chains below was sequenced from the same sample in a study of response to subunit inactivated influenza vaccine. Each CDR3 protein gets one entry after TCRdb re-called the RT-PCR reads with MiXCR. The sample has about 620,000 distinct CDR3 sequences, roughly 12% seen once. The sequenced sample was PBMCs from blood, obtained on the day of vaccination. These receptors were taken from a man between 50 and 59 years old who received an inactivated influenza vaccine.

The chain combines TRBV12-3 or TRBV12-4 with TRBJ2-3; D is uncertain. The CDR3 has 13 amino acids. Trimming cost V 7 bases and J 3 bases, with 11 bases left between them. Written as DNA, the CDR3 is TGTGCCAGCACCCCCCGCGGAACAGATACGCAGTATTTT. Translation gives CASTPRGTDTQYF.

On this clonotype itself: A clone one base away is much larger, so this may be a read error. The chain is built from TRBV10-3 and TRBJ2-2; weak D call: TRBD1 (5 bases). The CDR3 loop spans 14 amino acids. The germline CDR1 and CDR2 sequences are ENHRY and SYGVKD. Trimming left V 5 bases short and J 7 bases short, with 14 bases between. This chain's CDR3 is CAISSTPRGGELFF. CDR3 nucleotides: TGTGCCATCAGTAGCACCCCAAGGGGCGGGGAGCTGTTTTTT.

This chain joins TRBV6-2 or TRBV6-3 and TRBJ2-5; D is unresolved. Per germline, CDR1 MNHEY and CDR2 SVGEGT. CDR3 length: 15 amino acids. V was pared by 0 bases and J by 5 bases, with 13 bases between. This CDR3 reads CASSYSQVARETQYF. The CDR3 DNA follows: TGTGCCAGCAGTTACTCGCAGGTAGCCAGGGAGACCCAGTACTTC.

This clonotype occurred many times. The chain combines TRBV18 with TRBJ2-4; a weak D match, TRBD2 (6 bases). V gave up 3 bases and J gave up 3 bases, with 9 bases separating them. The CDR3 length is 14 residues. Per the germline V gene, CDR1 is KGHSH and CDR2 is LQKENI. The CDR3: CASSPGGVKNIQYF. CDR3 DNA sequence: TGTGCCAGCTCACCGGGCGGGGTCAAAAACATTCAGTACTTC.

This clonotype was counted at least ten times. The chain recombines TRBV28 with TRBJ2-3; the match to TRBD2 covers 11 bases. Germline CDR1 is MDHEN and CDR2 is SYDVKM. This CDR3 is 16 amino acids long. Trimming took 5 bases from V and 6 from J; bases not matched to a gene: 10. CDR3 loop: CASSISGGVISDTQYF. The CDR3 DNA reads TGTGCCAGCAGTATTAGCGGGGGGGTTATTAGTGATACGCAGTATTTT.

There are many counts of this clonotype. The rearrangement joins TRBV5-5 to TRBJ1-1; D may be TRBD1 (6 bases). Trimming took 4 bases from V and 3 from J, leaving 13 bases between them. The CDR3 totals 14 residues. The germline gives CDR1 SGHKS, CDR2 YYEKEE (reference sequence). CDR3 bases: TGTGCCAGCAGCAGGGACACTAGGTACACTGAAGCTTTCTTT. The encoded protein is CASSRDTRYTEAFF.

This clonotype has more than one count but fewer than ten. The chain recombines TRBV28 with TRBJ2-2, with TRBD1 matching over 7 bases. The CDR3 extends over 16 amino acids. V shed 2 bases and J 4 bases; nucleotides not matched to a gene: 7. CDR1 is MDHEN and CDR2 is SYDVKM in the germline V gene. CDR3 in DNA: TGTGCCAGCAGTTTAACCCCAGGGGGAATCACCGGGGAGCTGTTTTTT. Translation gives CASSLTPGGITGELFF. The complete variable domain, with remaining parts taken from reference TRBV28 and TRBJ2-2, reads DVKVTQSSRYLVKRTGEKVFLECVQDMDHENMFWYRQDPGLGLRLIYFSYDVKMKEKGDIPEGYSVSREKKERFSLILESASTNQTSMYLCASSLTPGGITGELFFGEGSRLTVL.

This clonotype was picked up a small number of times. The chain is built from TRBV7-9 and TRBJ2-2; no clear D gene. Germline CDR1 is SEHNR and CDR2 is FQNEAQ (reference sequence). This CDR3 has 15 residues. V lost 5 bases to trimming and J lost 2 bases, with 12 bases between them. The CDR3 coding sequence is TGTGCCAGCAGCATCATAGTGAACAACACCGGGGAGCTGTTTTTT. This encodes CASSIIVNNTGELFF.

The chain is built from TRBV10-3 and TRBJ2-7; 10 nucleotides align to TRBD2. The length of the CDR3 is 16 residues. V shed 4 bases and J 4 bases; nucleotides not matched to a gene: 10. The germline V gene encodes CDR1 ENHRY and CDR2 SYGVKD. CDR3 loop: CAISAVKAGGPYEQYF. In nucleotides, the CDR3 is TGTGCCATCAGTGCGGTGAAAGCGGGGGGGCCGTACGAGCAGTACTTC.

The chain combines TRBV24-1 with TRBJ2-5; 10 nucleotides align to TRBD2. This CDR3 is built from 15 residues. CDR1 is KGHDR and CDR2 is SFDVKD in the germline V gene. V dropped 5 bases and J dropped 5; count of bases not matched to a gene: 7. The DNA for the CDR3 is TGTGCCACCAGTGCTTTAGCGGGGGGCAGGGAGACCCAGTACTTC. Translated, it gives CATSALAGGRETQYF.

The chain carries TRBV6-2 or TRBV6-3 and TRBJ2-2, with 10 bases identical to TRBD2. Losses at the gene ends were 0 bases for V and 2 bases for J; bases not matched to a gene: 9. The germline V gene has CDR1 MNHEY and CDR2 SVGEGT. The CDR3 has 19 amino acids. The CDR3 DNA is TGTGCCAGCAGTTACTCGATTTCTAGCGGGGGACTAAACACCGGGGAGCTGTTTTTT. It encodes CASSYSISSGGLNTGELFF.

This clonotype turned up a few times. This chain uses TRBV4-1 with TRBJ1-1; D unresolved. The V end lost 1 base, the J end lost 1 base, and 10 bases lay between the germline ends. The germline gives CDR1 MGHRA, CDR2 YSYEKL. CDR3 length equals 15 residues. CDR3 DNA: TGCGCCAGCAGCCAAGTTTTCCCAGGGAACACTGAAGCTTTCTTT. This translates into CASSQVFPGNTEAFF.

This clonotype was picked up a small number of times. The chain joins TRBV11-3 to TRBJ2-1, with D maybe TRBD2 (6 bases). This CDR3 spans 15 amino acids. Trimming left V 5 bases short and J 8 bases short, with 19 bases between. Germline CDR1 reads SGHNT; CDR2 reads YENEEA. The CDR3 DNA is TGTGCCAGCAGCGTGCGGGACTCGCAGCCCGATGAGCAGTTCTTC. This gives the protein CASSVRDSQPDEQFF.

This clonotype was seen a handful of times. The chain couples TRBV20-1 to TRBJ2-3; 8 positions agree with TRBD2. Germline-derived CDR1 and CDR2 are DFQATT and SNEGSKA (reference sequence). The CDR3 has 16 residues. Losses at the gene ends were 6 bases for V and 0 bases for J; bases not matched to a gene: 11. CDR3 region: CSAGLLAATSTDTQYF. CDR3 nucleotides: TGCAGTGCAGGCCTACTAGCGGCCACTAGCACAGATACGCAGTATTTT.

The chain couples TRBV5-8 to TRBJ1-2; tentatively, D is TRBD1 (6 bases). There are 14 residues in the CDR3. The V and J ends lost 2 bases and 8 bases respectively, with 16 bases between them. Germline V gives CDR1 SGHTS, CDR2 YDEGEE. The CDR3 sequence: CASSFPFTGTGYTF. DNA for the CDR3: TGTGCCAGCAGCTTCCCTTTCACAGGGACGGGCTACACCTTC.

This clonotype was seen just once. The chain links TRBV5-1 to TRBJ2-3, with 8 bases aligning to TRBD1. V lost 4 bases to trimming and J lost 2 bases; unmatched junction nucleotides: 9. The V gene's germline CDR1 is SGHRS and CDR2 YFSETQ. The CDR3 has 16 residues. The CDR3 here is CASSPGTGGDTDTQYF. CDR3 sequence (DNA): TGCGCCAGCAGCCCGGGGACAGGAGGGGACACAGATACGCAGTATTTT.

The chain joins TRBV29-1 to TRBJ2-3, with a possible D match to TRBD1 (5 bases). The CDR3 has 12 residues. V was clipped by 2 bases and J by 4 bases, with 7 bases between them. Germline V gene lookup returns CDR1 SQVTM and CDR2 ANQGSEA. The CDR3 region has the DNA TGCAGCGTTGAATACAGGTCAGATACGCAGTATTTT. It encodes CSVEYRSDTQYF.

In DNA, the CDR3 is TGTGCCAGTAGTGCCGACCGAGATCAGCCCCAGCATTTT. This codes for CASSADRDQPQHF. The gene calls are TRBV19 and TRBJ1-5; D is unclear. Trimming stripped 5 bases from V and 5 bases from J, with 10 bases between. Germline values: CDR1 LNHDA, CDR2 SQIVND (reference sequence). The CDR3 contains 13 residues.

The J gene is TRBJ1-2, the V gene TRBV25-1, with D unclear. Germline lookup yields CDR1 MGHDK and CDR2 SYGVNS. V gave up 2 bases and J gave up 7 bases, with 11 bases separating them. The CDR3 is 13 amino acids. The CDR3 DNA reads TGTGCCAGCAGTGAACTCTCCGCTGGTGGCTACACCTTC. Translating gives CASSELSAGGYTF.

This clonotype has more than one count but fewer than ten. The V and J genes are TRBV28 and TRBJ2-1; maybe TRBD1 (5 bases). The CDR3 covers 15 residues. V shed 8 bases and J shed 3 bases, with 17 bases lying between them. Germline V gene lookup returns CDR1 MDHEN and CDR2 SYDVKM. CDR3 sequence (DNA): TGTGCCAGCGCCAGTCTCCGGACACTCTACAATGAGCAGTTCTTC. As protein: CASASLRTLYNEQFF.

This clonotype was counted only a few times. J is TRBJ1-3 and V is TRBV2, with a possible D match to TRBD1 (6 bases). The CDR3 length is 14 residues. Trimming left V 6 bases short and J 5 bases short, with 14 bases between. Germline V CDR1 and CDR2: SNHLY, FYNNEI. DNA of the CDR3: TGTGCCAGCAGAGTTACAGGGTCCCGAAACACCATATATTTT. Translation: CASRVTGSRNTIYF. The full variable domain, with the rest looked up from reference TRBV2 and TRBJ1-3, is EPEVTQTPSHQVTQMGQEVILRCVPISNHLYFYWYRQILGQKVEFLVSFYNNEISEKSEIFDDQFSVERPDGSNFTLKIRSTKLEDSAMYFCASRVTGSRNTIYFGEGSWLTVV.

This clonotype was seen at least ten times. CDR3 in amino acids: CASSLWGSGRARITDTQYF. In DNA form, the CDR3 reads TGTGCCAGCAGTTTATGGGGTAGCGGGAGGGCCCGAATCACAGATACGCAGTATTTT. The chain recombines TRBV28 with TRBJ2-3; TRBD2 agrees at 11 bases. Germline CDR1 is MDHEN and CDR2 is SYDVKM. This CDR3 contains 19 residues. J gave up 2 bases and V 0 bases, and 10 bases lay outside the gene matches.